In its sample, the clone carrying this TCR beta chain was seen many times. Its specificity is unknown. Investigators amplified TCR beta CDR3 regions from RNA transcripts. Second-round multiplex PCR came after a first-round RT-PCR that employed HTBI primers. In TCRdb, the multiplex PCR reads were re-called with MiXCR into one record per CDR3 protein. The profile covers over a million distinct CDR3 sequences, with roughly two fifths appearing a single time and around 10% taken by the ten largest. These data come from a study of Graves' ophthalmopathy and Graves' hyperthyroidism. Study as a whole: A follow-up of 18 months without ophthalmopathy meant that hyperthyroidism was stable.

Notes on the study in general: As the model predicted ophthalmopathy progression, it achieved a sensitivity of 70% to 71% and a specificity of 72.22%. Most thyroid clonotypes expanded beyond 0.001 frequency were also found in blood.

The germline CDR1 and CDR2 sequences are KGHDR and SFDVKD. The CDR3 contains 15 residues. V gave up 4 bases and J gave up 7 bases; unmatched junction bases: 11. Sequencing was done on a sample of peripheral blood or thyroid tissue (not recorded which). The V call is TRBV24-1, the J call TRBJ2-7; 8 positions agree with TRBD1. This clonotype originated in an adult man with Graves' hyperthyroidism. CDR3 DNA sequence: TGTGCCACCAGTGACCCTGGGACAGGCACCTTGGAGCAGTACTTC. Protein product: CATSDPGTGTLEQYF.